These 3 T cell receptor beta chains came from one sample sequenced in a study of blood T cell repertoires in COVID-19. The assay was immunoSEQ multiplex PCR, and TCRdb's table has in-frame clones only and misses some. The table shows under 75,000 clones, with approximately 86% occurring only once. Source material: peripheral blood. The source is a woman older than 75 with active COVID-19.

The chain employs TRBV28 and TRBJ2-7, with D possibly TRBD2 on 6 matching bases. The ends were cut back, 6 bases at V and 4 bases at J, with 13 bases in the middle. Germline V CDR1 and CDR2: MDHEN, SYDVKM. The CDR3 length is 13 residues. The CDR3 nucleotides read TGTGCCAGCAGCCTCGGCGGGGATTACGAGCAGTACTTC. Translated, it gives CASSLGGDYEQYF.

This chain links TRBV2 with TRBJ2-4; a possible D gene is TRBD2 (5 bases). CDR3 length: 12 residues. V lost 10 bases to trimming and J lost 6 bases, with 13 bases between them. Germline CDR1 is SNHLY and CDR2 is FYNNEI. In DNA form, the CDR3 reads TGTGCCACCGACCGGGAAGGAAACATTCAGTACTTC. It translates to CATDREGNIQYF.

The rearrangement uses TRBV9 and TRBJ1-2, with 9 bases lining up with TRBD1. The trim removed 2 bases at V and 5 bases at J, leaving 7 bases unmatched. The CDR3 loop spans 15 amino acids. The germline gives CDR1 SGDLS, CDR2 YYNGEE. CDR3 nucleotide sequence: TGTGCCAGCAGCGTTGGGGGACAGGGAGGATATGGCTACACCTTC. This codes for CASSVGGQGGYGYTF.